This T cell receptor beta chain was identified in a study of cytomegalovirus exposure and HLA in healthy donors. Study details: Unique TCRs from HLA-typed donors, 70 million to 85 million of them, were held in an early data release. Regarding the study as a whole: By a later analysis, the bulk of CMV-associated TCR beta chains appeared HLA-restricted. The authors later found TCR association rates varying by HLA locus, with DRB1 most and HLA-C fewest.

This clone was recorded once. The target antigen is unknown. The primer mix had 60 Vbeta and 13 Jbeta primers. Clones were read by immunoSEQ multiplex PCR, and TCRdb kept only the in-frame ones, dropping some. The profile shows more than 130,000 clones, 80% of them singletons. This sequence originates from a man aged 40-49 years in good health and CMV-seropositive. The specimen was PBMCs.

CDR3 residues: CASSLGGISNQPQHF. The CDR3, as DNA: TGTGCCAGCAGCTTAGGCGGGATTAGCAATCAGCCCCAGCATTTT. The V call is TRBV11-2, the J call TRBJ1-5; D is ambiguous. V lost 1 base to trimming and J lost 0 bases, with 7 bases between them. The CDR3 runs 15 residues. In germline, CDR1 is SGHAT, CDR2 FQNNGV.